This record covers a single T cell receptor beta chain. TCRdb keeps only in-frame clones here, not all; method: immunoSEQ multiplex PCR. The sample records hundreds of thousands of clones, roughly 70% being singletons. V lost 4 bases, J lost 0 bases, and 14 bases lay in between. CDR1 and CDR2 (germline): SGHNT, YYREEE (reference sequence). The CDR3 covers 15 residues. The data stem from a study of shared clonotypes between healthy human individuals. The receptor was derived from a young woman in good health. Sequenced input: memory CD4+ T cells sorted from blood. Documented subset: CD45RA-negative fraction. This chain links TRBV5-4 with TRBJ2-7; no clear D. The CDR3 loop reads CASSREIGSSYEQYF. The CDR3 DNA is TGTGCCAGCAGCCGCGAGATAGGCAGCTCCTACGAGCAGTACTTC.